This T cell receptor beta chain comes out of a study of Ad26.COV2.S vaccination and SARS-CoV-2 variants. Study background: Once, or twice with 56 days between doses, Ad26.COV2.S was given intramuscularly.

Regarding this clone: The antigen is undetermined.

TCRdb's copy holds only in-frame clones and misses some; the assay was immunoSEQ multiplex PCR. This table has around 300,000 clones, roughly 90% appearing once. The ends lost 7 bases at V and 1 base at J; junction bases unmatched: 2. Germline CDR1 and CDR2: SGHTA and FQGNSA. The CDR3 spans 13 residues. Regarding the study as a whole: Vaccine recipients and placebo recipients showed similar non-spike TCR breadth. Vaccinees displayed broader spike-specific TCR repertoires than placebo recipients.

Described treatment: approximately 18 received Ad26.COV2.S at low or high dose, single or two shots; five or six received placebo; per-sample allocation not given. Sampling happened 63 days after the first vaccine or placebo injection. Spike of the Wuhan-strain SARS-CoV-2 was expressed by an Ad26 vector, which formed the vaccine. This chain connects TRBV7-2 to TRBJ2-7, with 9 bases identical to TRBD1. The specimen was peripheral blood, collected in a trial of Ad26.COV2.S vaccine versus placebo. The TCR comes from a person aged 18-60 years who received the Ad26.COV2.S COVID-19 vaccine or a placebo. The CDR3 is CASKGTGSYEQYF. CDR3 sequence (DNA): TGTGCCAGCAAGGGGACAGGGTCCTACGAGCAGTACTTC.